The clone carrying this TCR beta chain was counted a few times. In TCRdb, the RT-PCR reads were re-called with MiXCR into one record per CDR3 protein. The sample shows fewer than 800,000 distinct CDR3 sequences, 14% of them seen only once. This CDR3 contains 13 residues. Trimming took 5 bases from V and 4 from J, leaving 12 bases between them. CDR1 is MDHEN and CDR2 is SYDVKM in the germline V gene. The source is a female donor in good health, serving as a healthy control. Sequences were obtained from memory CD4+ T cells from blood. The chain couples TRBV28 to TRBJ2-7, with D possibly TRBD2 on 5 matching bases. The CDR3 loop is CASSPGSLYEQYF. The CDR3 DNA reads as TGTGCCAGCAGTCCGGGGAGTCTTTACGAGCAGTACTTC.